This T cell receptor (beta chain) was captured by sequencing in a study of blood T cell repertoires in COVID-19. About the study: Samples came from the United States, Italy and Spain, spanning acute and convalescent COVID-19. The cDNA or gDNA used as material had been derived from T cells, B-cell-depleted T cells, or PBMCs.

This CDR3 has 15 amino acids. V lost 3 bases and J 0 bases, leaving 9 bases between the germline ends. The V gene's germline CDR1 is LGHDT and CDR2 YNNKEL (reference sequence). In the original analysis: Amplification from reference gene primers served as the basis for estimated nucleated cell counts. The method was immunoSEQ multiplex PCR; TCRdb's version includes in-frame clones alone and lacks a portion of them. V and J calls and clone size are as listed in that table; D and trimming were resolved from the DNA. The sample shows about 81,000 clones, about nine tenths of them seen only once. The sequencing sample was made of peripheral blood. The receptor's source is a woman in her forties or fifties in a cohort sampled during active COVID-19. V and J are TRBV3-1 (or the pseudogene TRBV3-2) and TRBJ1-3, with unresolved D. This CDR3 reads CASSQGRFSGNTIYF. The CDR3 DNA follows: TGTGCCAGCAGCCAGGGCCGCTTCTCTGGAAACACCATATATTTT.